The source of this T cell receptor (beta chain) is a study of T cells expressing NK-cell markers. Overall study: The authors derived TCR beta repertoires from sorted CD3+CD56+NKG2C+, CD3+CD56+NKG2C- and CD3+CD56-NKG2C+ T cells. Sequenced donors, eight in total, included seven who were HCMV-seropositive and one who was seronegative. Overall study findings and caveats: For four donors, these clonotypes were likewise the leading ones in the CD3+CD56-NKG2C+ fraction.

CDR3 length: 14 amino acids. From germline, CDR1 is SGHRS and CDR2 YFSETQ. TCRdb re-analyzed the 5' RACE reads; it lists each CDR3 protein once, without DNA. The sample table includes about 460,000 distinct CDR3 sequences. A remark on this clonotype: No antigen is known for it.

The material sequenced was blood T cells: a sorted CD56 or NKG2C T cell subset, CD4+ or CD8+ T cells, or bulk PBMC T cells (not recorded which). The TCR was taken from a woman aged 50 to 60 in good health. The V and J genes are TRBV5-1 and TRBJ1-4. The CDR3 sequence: CASSLGLSSGKLFF.